This note documents a single T cell receptor beta chain sequence. Antigen: not known. This CDR3 has 14 residues. The V gene's germline CDR1 is MDHEN and CDR2 SYDVKM. Trimming took 6 bases from V and 9 from J; bases not matched to a gene: 8. This record belongs to a study of radiotherapy plus CTLA-4 blockade in lung cancer. Study overall: Overall, less than 20% of patients showed an objective response, while 31% attained disease control. General study findings and limits: Blood-borne expansion of tumor-derived TCR clones followed radiotherapy plus ipilimumab. Strongest reported response predictors: early blood clone changes and post-radiation interferon-beta.

Lung cancer patients with chemo-refractory metastatic non-small-cell disease were given focal radiation plus CTLA-4 blockade with ipilimumab. Some clones are missing from TCRdb's copy, which holds only in-frame ones; the method was immunoSEQ multiplex PCR. This table has approximately 83,000 clones, 60% to 85% appearing once. V gene TRBV28 combines with J gene TRBJ1-6, with 7 nucleotides matching TRBD1. This sequence originates from a human donor with non-small cell lung cancer who had a partial response to radiotherapy plus ipilimumab. Some clones in this sample may be carry-over from other donors' samples. Specimen: peripheral blood, collected from a patient treated with radiotherapy plus ipilimumab. CDR3 amino acids: CASRALTGVSPLHF. CDR3 sequence (DNA): TGTGCCAGCAGAGCACTCACAGGGGTTTCACCCCTCCACTTT.